A selection of T cell receptor beta chains follows, all from one sample in a study of early T cells in non-severe SARS-CoV-2 infection. TCRdb used MiXCR to reprocess the 5' RACE reads, holding one entry per CDR3 protein. Among fewer than 35,000 distinct CDR3 sequences listed, approximately 10% were seen once. Sample: whole blood. Every receptor here comes from an adult who was a healthcare worker with PCR-confirmed SARS-CoV-2 infection or an uninfected control (not recorded which). The CDR3 runs from the conserved cysteine through the conserved F or W. The D gene is left open where the match is weak. Clone size is given for some rows only: seen once, a few or many times, or a class if the clone is expanded.

>16|TRBD1|TRBJ1-6|many|TRBV2
TGTGCCAGCAGTGATGTGGGAGGGGGCGCAAATTCACCCCTCCACTTT
CASSDVGGGANSPLHF
>15|.|TRBJ2-1|many|TRBV19
TGTGCCAGTGGTCTGGAGGGAAGCTCCTACAATGAGCAGTTCTTC
CASGLEGSSYNEQFF
>13|.|TRBJ1-2|many|TRBV7-3
TGTGCCAGCAGCCCGGCCCCCCGTAAAGAGACCACCTTC
CASSPAPRKETTF
>17|.|TRBJ2-6|few|TRBV5-5
TGTGCCAGCAGCGTGACAGTGCTTAGCTCTGGGGCCAACGTCCTGACTTTC
CASSVTVLSSGANVLTF
>16|.|TRBJ2-7|many|TRBV7-2
TGTGCCAGCAGCTTAGCCCTTAGGGGGGGGGCCTCCGAGCAGTACTTC
CASSLALRGGASEQYF
>15|.|TRBJ2-3|few|TRBV20-1
TGCAGTGCTACCCCTGGAAGGGCCCGCACAGATACGCAGTATTTT
CSATPGRARTDTQYF
>11|.|TRBJ1-2|few|TRBV24-1
TGTGCCACCAGTGATTTTAATGGCTACACCTTC
CATSDFNGYTF
>12|.|TRBJ2-1|few|TRBV9
TGTGCCAGCAGGGGAGGAGGCGCCGAGCAGTTCTTC
CASRGGGAEQFF
>12|.|TRBJ1-1|many|TRBV5-1
TGCGCCAGCTCCCCCTCGCAGGGTCAAGCTTTCTTT
CASSPSQGQAFF
>14|.|TRBJ2-7|once|TRBV20-1
TGCAGTGCTAGAGAGCAGGGATGGTCCTACGAGCAGTACTTC
CSAREQGWSYEQYF
>17|.|TRBJ2-7|medium-sized|TRBV5-1
TGCGCCAGCAGCTTGACGGGGTCCGGATTCAGCTCCTACGAGCAGTACTTC
CASSLTGSGFSSYEQYF
>15|.|TRBJ1-6|.|TRBV7-6
TGTGCCAGCAGCCCCGAGATCCGGGTGGGTTCACCCCTCCACTTT
CASSPEIRVGSPLHF
>15|TRBD1|TRBJ1-5|many|TRBV6-2/TRBV6-3
TGTGCCAGCAGTTACAGGGGACAGCTCCAGACGCCCCAGCATTTT
CASSYRGQLQTPQHF
>13|.|TRBJ2-5|many|TRBV7-8
TGTGCCAGCAGCTTGCGCCAAATTATGACCCAGTACTTC
CASSLRQIMTQYF
>13|TRBD1|TRBJ2-7|many|TRBV20-1
TGCAGTGCTAGACGACAGGGGTCCTACGAGCAGTACTTC
CSARRQGSYEQYF
>15|.|TRBJ1-3|many|TRBV7-2
TGTGCCAGCCGCAATGCAGGGGTCTCTGGAAACACCATATATTTT
CASRNAGVSGNTIYF
>13|.|TRBJ1-2|many|TRBV29-1
TGCAGCGTTGGTTTAGGACAGAACTATGGCTACACCTTC
CSVGLGQNYGYTF
>16|.|TRBJ2-3|many|TRBV5-1
TGCGCCAGCAGACAGGGTCTCCAACCTAGCACAGATACGCAGTATTTT
CASRQGLQPSTDTQYF
>18|.|TRBJ1-2|.|TRBV11-2
TGTGCCAGCAGCACAATCACGGGGCCAACCAGCCGAAACTATGGCTACACCTTC
CASSTITGPTSRNYGYTF
>17|TRBD1|TRBJ2-2|many|TRBV9
TGTGCCAGCAGCACAAGCCGGGACAGGGGTTGGACCGGGGAGCTGTTTTTT
CASSTSRDRGWTGELFF
>14|.|TRBJ2-7|few|TRBV6-2/TRBV6-3
TGTGCCAGCAGGCCAGGGGGGTCCTCCTACGAGCAGTACTTC
CASRPGGSSYEQYF
>13|TRBD1|TRBJ2-7|few|TRBV10-3
TGTGCCATCAATTTGGACAGGTCTCGCGAGCAGTACTTC
CAINLDRSREQYF
>18|.|TRBJ2-5|.|TRBV5-4
TGTGCCAGCAGCCTGTCCCTCGCCGCCCGAGGAATTCAAGAGACCCAGTACTTC
CASSLSLAARGIQETQYF
>16|TRBD2|TRBJ2-7|.|TRBV20-1
TGCAGTGCTAGTCCACCACTAGCGGGGGGGCCCTACGAGCAGTACTTC
CSASPPLAGGPYEQYF
>14|TRBD1|TRBJ1-3|.|TRBV7-8
TGTGCCAGCAGACAGGGGAGCTCTGGAAACACCATATATTTT
CASRQGSSGNTIYF
>15|.|TRBJ2-1|few|TRBV3-1
TGTGCCAGCAGCCCCCAAAGGAGGACCTGGAATGAGCAGTTCTTC
CASSPQRRTWNEQFF
>12|.|TRBJ2-7|medium-sized|TRBV7-9
TGTGCCAGCAGCTTAAGCGGGTACGAGCAGTACTTC
CASSLSGYEQYF
>13|.|TRBJ1-2|.|TRBV3-1
TGTGCCAGCAGCCAAGACGGAACCTATGGCTACACCTTC
CASSQDGTYGYTF
>15|.|TRBJ2-6|many|TRBV12-3/TRBV12-4
TGTGCCAGCAGTTTAGGGGTACGTGGGGCCAACGTCCTGACTTTC
CASSLGVRGANVLTF
>16|TRBD1|TRBJ1-5|.|TRBV6-4
TGTGCCAGCAGTGACTCCGGAACAGGGGACAATCAGCCCCAGCATTTT
CASSDSGTGDNQPQHF
>14|TRBD1|TRBJ2-1|medium-sized|TRBV20-1
TGCAGTGCTGGATTATGGGACAGGACCTCTGAGCAGTTCTTC
CSAGLWDRTSEQFF
>12|.|TRBJ1-1|many|TRBV7-9
TGTGCCAGCAACCGGGACTCAGGGCGAGCTTTCTTT
CASNRDSGRAFF
>14|TRBD1|TRBJ1-2|.|TRBV7-2
TGTGCCAGCAGCTTACCGGGACAGTTCTATGGCTACACCTTC
CASSLPGQFYGYTF
>13|.|TRBJ1-5|.|TRBV11-2
TGTGCCAGCAGCCGGGGGGGTGGTCAGCCCCAGCATTTT
CASSRGGGQPQHF
>12|.|TRBJ2-7|many|TRBV7-9
TGTGCCAGCAGCCGACTGTTCTACGAGCAGTACTTC
CASSRLFYEQYF
>13|.|TRBJ2-7|many|TRBV7-9
TGTGCCAGCAGCCCCCGGCAGGGTGGGGAGCAGTACTTC
CASSPRQGGEQYF
>16|.|TRBJ2-5|.|TRBV6-1
TGTGCCAGCAGTGAAGGCGTCCTGAGGGGATTGGAGACCCAGTACTTC
CASSEGVLRGLETQYF
>12|.|TRBJ2-3|.|TRBV5-4
TGTGCCAGCAGCTTGCTGCGTGATACGCAGTATTTT
CASSLLRDTQYF
>11|.|TRBJ1-1|many|TRBV5-1
TGCGCCAGCAGCTTAGGGGAGGGAGCTTTCTTT
CASSLGEGAFF
>11|.|TRBJ1-1|few|TRBV20-1
TGCAGTGCTAGAGATTTGACTGAAGCTTTCTTT
CSARDLTEAFF
>15|.|TRBJ2-3|many|TRBV27
TGTGCCAGCAGTTTGGGGGGTGTCGATCAGGATACGCAGTATTTT
CASSLGGVDQDTQYF
>15|.|TRBJ1-5|many|TRBV20-1
TGCAGTGCTACCTCGAGCCAGGGAGGCAATCAGCCCCAGCATTTT
CSATSSQGGNQPQHF
>14|.|TRBJ2-7|many|TRBV4-2
TGTGCCAGCAGCCAAGATAGAGGGGCTGGCGAGCAGTACTTC
CASSQDRGAGEQYF
>16|TRBD2|TRBJ2-1|many|TRBV12-3/TRBV12-4
TGTGCCAGCAAGACTAGCGGGGGGACCCTTTTGAATGAGCAGTTCTTC
CASKTSGGTLLNEQFF
>16|.|TRBJ2-2|many|TRBV12-3/TRBV12-4
TGTGCCAGCGTCCTCGAGGTACGACCGAACACCGGGGAGCTGTTTTTT
CASVLEVRPNTGELFF
>11|.|TRBJ2-5|.|TRBV20-1
TGCAGTGCTTCTATCCAAGAGACCCAGTACTTC
CSASIQETQYF
>13|TRBD1|TRBJ1-2|few|TRBV7-3
TGTGCCAGCAGCTTACGAGGGGGCGATGGCTACACCTTC
CASSLRGGDGYTF
>15|.|TRBJ2-5|many|TRBV6-1
TGTGCCAGCAGGGCAGGGGACCGGTTTCTGGAGACCCAGTACTTC
CASRAGDRFLETQYF